The rows below give T cell receptor beta chains drawn from one sample of a study of radiation and T cells in renal cell carcinoma. The method was immunoSEQ multiplex PCR; TCRdb's version includes in-frame clones alone and lacks a portion of them. Of fewer than 10,000 clones listed, about two thirds are singletons. The material was tumor tissue, obtained from a patient whose treatment was nephrectomy without radiotherapy. All receptors come from a woman aged 70-85 years with renal cell carcinoma. CDR3s include the opening cysteine and the closing phenylalanine or tryptophan. A D gene is named only where the DNA matches it firmly. Clone size is not always given. Where it is, it says once, few, many or a class for expanded clones.

clone_size d_call j_call v_call cdr3_aa cdr3_nt
few NA TRBJ1-1 TRBV19 CASRDTPNTEAFF TGTGCCAGTAGGGACACACCGAACACTGAAGCTTTCTTT
NA NA TRBJ2-3 TRBV29-1 CSVGPTQNTDTQYF TGCAGCGTTGGACCAACCCAAAACACAGATACGCAGTATTTT
NA TRBD1 TRBJ2-7 TRBV27 CASAGDSRSEQYF TGTGCCAGCGCAGGGGACAGTAGGTCCGAGCAGTACTTC
NA NA TRBJ2-1 TRBV7-6 CASSLLVSYNEQFF TGTGCCAGCAGCTTACTGGTATCCTACAATGAGCAGTTCTTC
NA NA TRBJ2-7 TRBV7-2 CASSLGGADYEQYF TGTGCCAGCAGCTTAGGAGGGGCCGACTACGAGCAGTACTTC
NA NA TRBJ2-7 TRBV5-4 CASSKQGLHEQYF TGTGCCAGCAGTAAACAGGGTTTGCACGAGCAGTACTTC
medium-sized NA TRBJ2-7 TRBV7-2 CASSLPSGGYEQYF TGTGCCAGCAGCCTACCGAGTGGGGGTTACGAGCAGTACTTC
NA NA TRBJ1-5 TRBV6-5 CASNTPGSNQPQHF TGTGCCAGCAATACTCCGGGGAGCAATCAGCCCCAGCATTTT
NA TRBD1 TRBJ1-5 TRBV6-1 CASNPGQGLNQPQHF TGTGCCAGCAACCCGGGACAGGGCCTCAATCAGCCCCAGCATTTT
NA NA TRBJ1-5 TRBV6-6 CASSYNHGTSNQPQHF TGTGCCAGCAGTTATAACCATGGGACTAGCAATCAGCCCCAGCATTTT
large NA TRBJ2-2 TRBV27 CASSPTRPAGTGELFF TGTGCCAGCAGTCCAACCCGCCCCGCAGGGACCGGGGAGCTGTTTTTT
NA TRBD1 TRBJ2-1 TRBV5-8 CASSSGQGVISYNEQFF TGTGCCAGCAGCTCCGGACAGGGGGTAATCTCCTACAATGAGCAGTTCTTC
NA NA TRBJ1-2 TRBV2 CASSEEGLSYGYTF TGTGCCAGCAGTGAAGAGGGATTGAGCTATGGCTACACCTTC
NA NA TRBJ1-2 TRBV4-3 CASSQQGGYGYTF TGCGCCAGCAGCCAGCAGGGCGGCTATGGCTACACCTTC
NA NA TRBJ2-2 TRBV27 CASSLGPKGTGELFF TGTGCCAGCAGTTTAGGTCCCAAGGGCACCGGGGAGCTGTTTTTT
NA NA TRBJ1-1 TRBV5-1 CASSLASGEWTEAFF TGCGCCAGCAGCTTGGCCTCTGGGGAGTGGACTGAAGCTTTCTTT
few NA TRBJ1-5 TRBV18 CASSYQDNQPQHF TGTGCCAGCTCATACCAGGACAATCAGCCCCAGCATTTT
NA TRBD1 TRBJ1-2 TRBV13 CASSFVSGGRGYTF TGTGCCAGCAGCTTCGTTTCAGGGGGGCGGGGCTACACCTTC
NA NA TRBJ1-2 TRBV13 CASSLAGDGYTF TGTGCCAGCAGCCTCGCGGGGGATGGCTACACCTTC
NA NA TRBJ1-1 TRBV29-1 CSVDGGSYTEAFF TGCAGCGTTGACGGGGGAAGTTACACTGAAGCTTTCTTT
NA NA TRBJ2-3 TRBV29-1 CGSLGPGGTDTQYF TGCGGCTCACTCGGGCCAGGGGGCACAGATACGCAGTATTTT
NA NA TRBJ1-4 TRBV7-2 CASSLVSRAGRNEKLFF TGTGCCAGCAGCTTAGTGTCCCGGGCGGGTAGGAATGAAAAACTGTTTTTT
medium-sized NA TRBJ1-4 TRBV2 CASSVGANEKLFF TGTGCCAGCAGTGTCGGGGCTAATGAAAAACTGTTTTTT
once NA TRBJ2-5 TRBV5-1 CASSFQETQYF TGCGCCAGCAGCTTCCAAGAGACCCAGTACTTC
NA NA TRBJ1-1 TRBV6-5 CASTAQGINTEAFF TGTGCCAGCACCGCCCAGGGAATAAACACTGAAGCTTTCTTT
few NA TRBJ1-2 TRBV19 CASSLFGQAGYGYTF TGTGCCAGTAGCTTGTTCGGGCAGGCCGGCTATGGCTACACCTTC
once TRBD2 TRBJ2-1 TRBV10-2 CASSETTSGGVYNEQFF TGCGCCAGCAGTGAAACCACTAGCGGGGGGGTTTACAATGAGCAGTTCTTC
NA NA TRBJ2-2 TRBV21-1 CASSRGRSGELFF TGTGCCAGCAGCCGGGGGCGGAGCGGGGAGCTGTTTTTT
NA NA TRBJ1-1 TRBV18 CASSLQGMVNTEAFF TGTGCCAGCTCACTCCAGGGTATGGTGAACACTGAAGCTTTCTTT
NA NA TRBJ2-2 TRBV15 CATSRTEESTGELFF TGTGCCACCAGCAGGACGGAGGAGTCCACCGGGGAGCTGTTTTTT
few NA TRBJ1-6 TRBV19 CASSIEDLVSPLHF TGTGCCAGTAGTATAGAGGATCTGGTTTCACCCCTCCACTTT
NA TRBD1 TRBJ1-1 TRBV5-1 CASSLGQDRFTEAFF TGCGCCAGCAGCTTGGGGCAGGACAGGTTCACTGAAGCTTTCTTT
NA NA TRBJ1-5 TRBV6-5 CASSYSRGGHQPQHF TGTGCCAGCAGTTACTCGCGGGGGGGGCATCAGCCCCAGCATTTT
NA TRBD2 TRBJ2-3 TRBV25-1 CASSERGGVTDTQYF TGTGCCAGCAGTGAACGCGGGGGGGTCACAGATACGCAGTATTTT
NA NA TRBJ2-7 TRBV7-8 CASSLTGPQGEQYF TGTGCCAGCAGCCTGACCGGGCCCCAGGGTGAGCAGTACTTC
NA NA TRBJ2-5 TRBV7-7 CASSQPNEGETQYF TGTGCTAGCAGCCAACCTAATGAGGGAGAGACCCAGTACTTC
NA NA TRBJ2-7 TRBV7-2 CASRPSGASYEQYF TGTGCCAGCCGCCCTTCGGGGGCCTCCTACGAGCAGTACTTC
NA TRBD1 TRBJ2-1 TRBV5-8 CASSRMVTGGDEQFF TGCGCCAGCAGCCGTATGGTGACAGGGGGCGATGAGCAGTTCTTC
NA NA TRBJ1-1 TRBV7-2 CASRQTGGRNTEAFF TGTGCCAGCAGGCAGACCGGGGGGAGGAACACTGAAGCTTTCTTT
NA NA TRBJ1-3 TRBV5-6 CASSRGRFSGNTIYF TGTGCCAGCAGCCGAGGACGGTTCTCTGGAAACACCATATATTTT
NA TRBD1 TRBJ1-1 TRBV5-1 CASSIDRVAMGTEAFF TGCGCCAGCAGCATTGACAGGGTGGCTATGGGAACTGAAGCTTTCTTT
NA TRBD2 TRBJ2-3 TRBV4-2 CASSQEAGTSATTDTQYF TGTGCCAGCAGCCAGGAGGCCGGGACTAGCGCTACCACAGATACGCAGTATTTT
NA NA TRBJ1-2 TRBV19 CASEAGMSYTF TGTGCCAGTGAGGCGGGGATGAGCTACACCTTC
NA TRBD1 TRBJ2-7 TRBV25-1 CASSPTGVVSEQYF TGTGCCAGCAGTCCGACAGGGGTCGTGAGCGAGCAGTACTTC
NA TRBD1 TRBJ1-2 TRBV5-1 CASSTGQGDNYGYTF TGCGCCAGCAGCACCGGACAGGGGGATAACTATGGCTACACCTTC
few NA TRBJ1-1 TRBV12-5 CASRSAVSNTEAFF TGTGCTAGTCGTTCGGCGGTCTCGAACACTGAAGCTTTCTTT
few NA TRBJ2-5 TRBV29-1 CSVEGTETQYF TGCAGCGTTGAAGGGACGGAGACCCAGTACTTC
NA TRBD1 TRBJ2-7 TRBV18 CASSTGTGGTEQYF TGTGCCAGCTCAACCGGGACAGGGGGTACCGAGCAGTACTTC
NA TRBD2 TRBJ2-7 TRBV5-1 CASSLDPSGGSEQYF TGCGCCAGCAGCTTGGACCCTAGCGGGGGGTCCGAGCAGTACTTC